Below are 24 T cell receptor beta chains sequenced from a single sample in a study of T cell responses to AZD1222 COVID-19 vaccine. The method was immunoSEQ multiplex PCR; TCRdb's version includes in-frame clones alone and lacks a portion of them. Of some 140,000 clones in the sample, over 85% were seen once. Here the sequenced sample was peripheral blood, taken on day 0 of AZD1222 vaccination. Every receptor here comes from an adult in good health.

The chain couples TRBV7-3 to TRBJ1-1; no firm D call. This CDR3 is built from 14 residues. With 5 bases removed from V and 3 bases from J, the gap between germline ends came to 13 bases. In germline, CDR1 is SGHTA, CDR2 FQGTGA. CDR3 sequence reads: CASSRIRLHTEAFF. The CDR3 DNA is TGTGCCAGCAGCCGGATCAGACTACACACTGAAGCTTTCTTT.

The genes are TRBV6-6 and TRBJ1-5; D is perhaps TRBD1 (5 bases). The ends were cut back, 8 bases at V and 0 bases at J, with 17 bases in the middle. Germline lookup yields CDR1 MNHNY and CDR2 SVGAGI (reference sequence). CDR3 length: 16 residues. CDR3: CASCRDSVFSNQPQHF. The CDR3 DNA reads TGTGCCAGCTGTCGGGACTCAGTATTTAGCAATCAGCCCCAGCATTTT.

The J gene is TRBJ1-6, the V gene TRBV28; the D is unclear. V lost 5 bases to trimming and J lost 0 bases, with 11 bases between them. CDR1 MDHEN and CDR2 SYDVKM come from the germline V gene. This CDR3 is built from 16 residues. This chain's CDR3 is CASSPARASYNSPLHF. The CDR3 coding sequence is TGTGCCAGCAGTCCGGCAAGGGCCTCCTATAATTCACCCCTCCACTTT.

This clone appeared once. The chain employs TRBV12-3 or TRBV12-4 and TRBJ1-2; D remains unclear. The CDR3 sequence is 13 residues long. The V end was cut by 0 bases, the J end by 4 bases, with 6 bases between. In DNA form, the CDR3 reads TGTGCCAGCAGTTTAGCCTTAATCTATGGCTACACCTTC. Protein sequence: CASSLALIYGYTF.

The V and J genes are TRBV5-1 and TRBJ2-2; a weak D match, TRBD2 (5 bases). Trimming cost V 2 bases and J 6 bases, with 14 bases left between them. The CDR3 is 15 amino acids. CDR1 is SGHRS, CDR2 YFSETQ, per germline. CDR3 sequence reads: CASSFGRLGAGELFF. In DNA form, the CDR3 reads TGCGCCAGCAGCTTTGGGAGACTCGGCGCCGGGGAGCTGTTTTTT.

The chain joins TRBV27 to TRBJ2-7; D is undetermined. Germline V gene lookup returns CDR1 MNHEY and CDR2 SMNVEV (reference sequence). This CDR3 region has 15 residues. V lost 3 bases to trimming and J lost 3 bases, with 15 bases between them. The chain's CDR3 is CASSLGSGPGYEQYF. The CDR3 nucleotides are TGTGCCAGCAGTTTGGGCTCCGGGCCTGGCTACGAGCAGTACTTC.

The chain couples TRBV7-3 to TRBJ1-2; possibly TRBD1 for D (5 bases). This CDR3 spans 15 amino acids. Germline V gene data show CDR1 as SGHTA and CDR2 as FQGTGA. V shed 5 bases and J shed 2 bases, with 15 bases lying between them. This CDR3 reads CASSPGSGLNYGYTF. DNA for the CDR3: TGTGCCAGCAGCCCCGGATCGGGACTCAACTATGGCTACACCTTC.

This chain uses TRBV9 with TRBJ2-5; the match to TRBD1 covers 7 bases. Trimming removed 0 bases from V and 2 bases from J; junction bases left unmatched: 1. The CDR3 has 14 residues. The V gene's germline CDR1 is SGDLS and CDR2 YYNGEE. The CDR3 loop reads CASSVDRGQETQYF. In DNA, the CDR3 is TGTGCCAGCAGCGTAGACAGGGGACAAGAGACCCAGTACTTC.

The rearrangement joins TRBV28 to TRBJ1-4, with D perhaps TRBD1 (6 bases). This CDR3 contains 15 residues. The V gene lost 5 bases and the J gene lost 10 bases, with 20 bases spanning the gap. Germline V gene sequence: CDR1 MDHEN, CDR2 SYDVKM. For the CDR3, the DNA is TGTGCCAGCAGTCCATCCGCAGGGGACCGTGGAAAACTGTTTTTT. It is translated as CASSPSAGDRGKLFF. The complete variable domain, with remaining parts taken from reference TRBV28 and TRBJ1-4, reads DVKVTQSSRYLVKRTGEKVFLECVQDMDHENMFWYRQDPGLGLRLIYFSYDVKMKEKGDIPEGYSVSREKKERFSLILESASTNQTSMYLCASSPSAGDRGKLFFGSGTQLSVL.

V is TRBV7-3 and J is TRBJ2-2, with D perhaps TRBD1 (5 bases). This CDR3 contains 13 residues. Germline CDR1 and CDR2: SGHTA and FQGTGA. The V and J ends lost 0 bases and 6 bases respectively, with 5 bases between them. CDR3 DNA: TGTGCCAGCAGCTTAACCAGGGCCGGGGAGCTGTTTTTT. This codes for CASSLTRAGELFF.

The chain combines TRBV20-1 with TRBJ1-2; D call uncertain. Trimming cost V 3 bases and J 1 base, with 6 bases left between them. CDR3 size: 12 residues. Germline CDR1 is DFQATT and CDR2 is SNEGSKA (reference sequence). The CDR3 nucleotides are TGCAGTGCTAGTGACAATAACTATGGCTACACCTTC. Translating gives CSASDNNYGYTF.

J is TRBJ1-1 and V is TRBV5-1; TRBD1 aligns across 7 bases. The CDR3 has 15 residues. V was clipped by 2 bases and J by 6 bases; unmatched bases: 10. Germline CDR1 and CDR2: SGHRS and YFSETQ. The CDR3 spells CASSLRTQGEPEAFF. CDR3 coding DNA: TGCGCCAGCAGCTTACGTACCCAGGGGGAACCTGAAGCTTTCTTT.

The gene calls are TRBV5-1 and TRBJ1-1; D gene uncertain. The CDR3 runs to 14 residues. Between the trimmed V and J ends, which lost 0 bases and 4 bases, there was a span of 10 bases. Germline CDR1 reads SGHRS; CDR2 reads YFSETQ. CDR3 loop: CASSLAVGGTEAFF. The CDR3 coding sequence is TGCGCCAGCAGCTTGGCGGTCGGTGGCACTGAAGCTTTCTTT.

As concerns this clone: Other DNA variants within this sample encode the same CDR3. The gene calls are TRBV7-2 and TRBJ2-7; D remains ambiguous. Trimming took off 1 base at V and 6 bases at J, with 7 bases between the two ends. Germline values: CDR1 SGHTA, CDR2 FQGNSA. The CDR3 is 12 residues long. In DNA form, the CDR3 reads TGTGCCAGCAGCTTAGGTCGGAGCGAGCAGTACTTC. It is translated as CASSLGRSEQYF.

The chain uses TRBV2 and TRBJ2-2; 10 positions match TRBD2. After removal of 4 bases from V and 7 bases from J, the junction contained 9 bases not matched to a gene. The CDR3 runs 16 residues. The germline V gene encodes CDR1 SNHLY and CDR2 FYNNEI. The CDR3 reads CASSVALAGVVGELFF. In nucleotides, the CDR3 is TGTGCCAGCAGTGTCGCTCTAGCGGGAGTCGTCGGGGAGCTGTTTTTT. The full variable domain, its missing parts supplied by reference TRBV2 and TRBJ2-2, is EPEVTQTPSHQVTQMGQEVILRCVPISNHLYFYWYRQILGQKVEFLVSFYNNEISEKSEIFDDQFSVERPDGSNFTLKIRSTKLEDSAMYFCASSVALAGVVGELFFGEGSRLTVL.

The chain is built from TRBV5-1 and TRBJ1-2; 7 nucleotides align to TRBD1. CDR3 length: 14 amino acids. The V and J ends lost 4 bases and 7 bases, in that order; junction bases with no gene match: 10. CDR1 is SGHRS, CDR2 YFSETQ, per germline. The CDR3 sequence is CASSKDPGDSGYTF. CDR3 sequence (DNA): TGCGCCAGCAGCAAAGACCCAGGGGACAGTGGCTACACCTTC.

The chain combines TRBV18 with TRBJ1-2, with no clear D. The CDR3 spans 13 residues. Trimming took 3 bases from V and 3 from J, leaving 8 bases between them. CDR1 KGHSH and CDR2 LQKENI come from the germline V gene. The CDR3 coding sequence is TGTGCCAGCTCACCCAGTAGAGACTATGGCTACACCTTC. Amino acids: CASSPSRDYGYTF.

This chain uses TRBV6-1 with TRBJ2-5; D remains unclear. The V and J ends lost 2 bases and 2 bases respectively, with 9 bases between them. CDR1 and CDR2 (germline): MNHNS, SASEGT. This CDR3 comprises 14 residues. The CDR3 reads CASSESGSQETQYF. The DNA for the CDR3 is TGTGCCAGCAGTGAATCTGGTTCACAAGAGACCCAGTACTTC.

The J gene is TRBJ2-1, the V gene TRBV3-1 (or the pseudogene TRBV3-2); TRBD2 matches 9 bases. Germline CDR1 is LGHDT and CDR2 is YNNKEL (reference sequence). The CDR3 runs 15 residues. Trimming took 4 bases from V and 8 from J; bases not matched to a gene: 9. The CDR3 DNA sequence: TGTGCCAGCAGCCCCCGGGCTAGCGGGATGCATGAGCAGTTCTTC. This gives the protein CASSPRASGMHEQFF.

The V and J genes are TRBV25-1 and TRBJ1-4, with D unresolved. Trimming took off 3 bases at V and 12 bases at J, with 11 bases between the two ends. CDR3 length equals 12 residues. CDR1 and CDR2 from the germline V gene are MGHDK and SYGVNS. The CDR3 region is CASSDRRRELFF. CDR3 DNA: TGTGCCAGCAGTGATCGGAGGAGAGAACTGTTTTTT.

This sequence joins TRBV28 and TRBJ1-4; D is unclear. The CDR3 has 14 amino acids. The V end was cut by 2 bases, the J end by 8 bases, with 12 bases between. Germline CDR1 is MDHEN and CDR2 is SYDVKM. As DNA, the CDR3 is TGTGCCAGCAGTTTAGGGATTGATCGCGAAAAACTGTTTTTT. It translates to CASSLGIDREKLFF. The full variable domain, rest sourced from reference TRBV28 and TRBJ1-4, is DVKVTQSSRYLVKRTGEKVFLECVQDMDHENMFWYRQDPGLGLRLIYFSYDVKMKEKGDIPEGYSVSREKKERFSLILESASTNQTSMYLCASSLGIDREKLFFGSGTQLSVL.

This chain joins TRBV5-1 and TRBJ2-7, with TRBD1 matching 7 bases. Germline V gene sequence: CDR1 SGHRS, CDR2 YFSETQ. The V gene end was trimmed by 3 bases and the J gene end by 8 bases; junction bases not matched to a gene: 11. The CDR3 loop spans 14 amino acids. CDR3 in DNA: TGCGCCAGCAGCTGGTGGACAGGCTTCAATCAGCAGTACTTC. This translates into CASSWWTGFNQQYF.

V is TRBV28 and J is TRBJ2-5; maybe TRBD2 (6 bases). V was pared by 5 bases and J by 4 bases, with 11 bases between. CDR3 length: 13 amino acids. Germline V gene lookup returns CDR1 MDHEN and CDR2 SYDVKM. For the CDR3, the DNA is TGTGCCAGCAGTCCCAGCGGGCTAGAGACCCAGTACTTC. Amino acid sequence: CASSPSGLETQYF.

V is TRBV6-5 and J is TRBJ1-4; D is uncertain. CDR1 and CDR2 (germline): MNHEY, SVGAGI. Trimming took off 4 bases at V and 4 bases at J, with 10 bases between the two ends. This CDR3 region has 14 residues. This chain's CDR3 is CASSLRRSNEKLFF. The CDR3 nucleotides read TGTGCCAGCAGTTTAAGGCGGAGTAATGAAAAACTGTTTTTT.